The sequence of this T cell receptor beta chain was determined in a study of shared clonotypes between healthy human individuals. Background on the study: Plates per donor: three CD4 naive, three CD4 memory, two CD8 naive, one CD8 memory. Findings of the study overall: All-four-donor shared clonotypes had higher generation probabilities than non-shared clonotypes did. A few donors showed sharing of around 5% of naive CD4 clonotypes.

Turning to this clone: What it binds is unknown.

Replicate PCRs run on sorted subsets employed about 220 ng DNA, tens of thousands of T cell genomes. Measured with immunoSEQ multiplex PCR; TCRdb has only the in-frame clones, and not every one. The sample comprises about 380,000 clones, about 96% of which are singletons, and about 0.34% rests with the top ten. Germline lookup yields CDR1 GTSNPN and CDR2 SVGIG (reference sequence). Trimming left V 2 bases short and J 7 bases short, with 15 bases between. CDR3 size: 14 residues. The chain has TRBV30 and TRBJ2-4; a weak D match, TRBD2 (6 bases). The sequencing sample was made of memory CD8+ T cells sorted from blood. The subset is: CD45RO+ cells pooled with CCR7-negative TemRA cells. The clonotype comes from a man in his thirties or forties in good health. The CDR3 region is CAWSRREAGNIQYF. The CDR3 coding sequence is TGTGCCTGGAGTAGGAGGGAGGCCGGGAACATTCAGTACTTC.